Shown below are 19 T cell receptor beta chains from a single sample sequenced in a study of T cell responses to AZD1222 COVID-19 vaccine. Only in-frame clones appear in the TCRdb table, and some are missing; sequencing was by immunoSEQ multiplex PCR. The sample carries 95,000 to 110,000 clones, around 89% recorded once. The sample was peripheral blood, taken on day 0 of AZD1222 vaccination. The receptors were gathered from an adult in good health.

The chain is built from TRBV29-1 and TRBJ1-1; D gene uncertain. Germline CDR1 reads SQVTM; CDR2 reads ANQGSEA. V was clipped by 4 bases and J by 3 bases, with 12 bases between them. The CDR3 extends over 13 amino acids. The CDR3 DNA is TGCAGCGTTGCGCACGGACTGTACACTGAAGCTTTCTTT. This encodes CSVAHGLYTEAFF.

V gene TRBV28 combines with J gene TRBJ1-3; D is perhaps TRBD1 (5 bases). Trimming cost V 6 bases and J 8 bases, with 20 bases left between them. The CDR3 loop spans 15 amino acids. Germline lookup yields CDR1 MDHEN and CDR2 SYDVKM. CDR3 in amino acids: CASRRDTGTGYTIYF. The CDR3 bases are TGTGCCAGCAGAAGAGATACCGGGACCGGTTACACCATATATTTT.

This chain links TRBV12-3 or TRBV12-4 with TRBJ2-2, with a tentative D call TRBD1 (6 bases). The CDR3 totals 13 residues. V was pared by 1 base and J by 7 bases, with 7 bases between. CDR3 coding DNA: TGTGCCAGCAGTTTAGAGGGGGTCGGGGAGCTGTTTTTT. This translates into CASSLEGVGELFF.

The chain links TRBV9 to TRBJ1-6, with 7 bases fitting TRBD1. Germline V lookup: CDR1 SGDLS, CDR2 YYNGEE. V lost 3 bases, J lost 12 bases, and 9 bases stayed unmatched. CDR3 length: 14 residues. CDR3 nucleotide sequence: TGTGCCAGCAGCGAAGCCTTGGACAGGTTACCCCTCCACTTT. Amino acids: CASSEALDRLPLHF.

This chain uses TRBV11-2 with TRBJ2-3; D is unresolved. This CDR3 is built from 12 residues. The germline V gene has CDR1 SGHAT and CDR2 FQNNGV. V lost 5 bases and J 4 bases, leaving 7 bases between the germline ends. CDR3 nucleotide sequence: TGTGCCAGCAGCCCCCCGGCAGATACGCAGTATTTT. Encoded protein: CASSPPADTQYF.

This clone has just a few counts. This rearrangement joins TRBV14 to TRBJ1-2; D is ambiguous. V lost 0 bases and J 7 bases, leaving 9 bases between the germline ends. Germline CDR1 SGHDN, CDR2 FVKESK. The CDR3 extends over 13 amino acids. The CDR3 reads CASSQEGRLGYTF. The CDR3 DNA reads as TGTGCCAGCAGCCAAGAAGGGCGGCTTGGCTACACCTTC.

The chain links TRBV6-6 to TRBJ2-4; TRBD2 matches 12 bases. V dropped 5 bases and J dropped 2; count of bases not matched to a gene: 19. The CDR3 covers 21 residues. Germline values: CDR1 MNHNY, CDR2 SVGAGI (reference sequence). The CDR3 sequence: CASSLRTPGLAGWGTKNIQYF. The CDR3 DNA is TGTGCCAGCAGTCTCCGAACCCCGGGACTAGCGGGCTGGGGGACCAAAAACATTCAGTACTTC.

The chain employs TRBV9 and TRBJ1-5, with a tentative D call TRBD1 (5 bases). V was clipped by 3 bases and J by 4 bases, with 14 bases between them. The CDR3 spans 15 residues. The germline V gene encodes CDR1 SGDLS and CDR2 YYNGEE. The CDR3: CASSAWGLSNQPQHF. The DNA of the CDR3 is TGTGCCAGCAGCGCCTGGGGACTGAGTAATCAGCCCCAGCATTTT.

The rearrangement links TRBV11-3 to TRBJ1-6; TRBD1 is a possible D gene (5 bases). CDR1 SGHNT and CDR2 YENEEA come from the germline V gene. The CDR3 has 14 residues. V was shortened by 1 base and J by 7 bases, with 8 bases between the two germline ends. Here the CDR3 DNA reads TGTGCCAGCAGCTTAGTGTGGGGGAATTCACCCCTCCACTTT. Translating gives CASSLVWGNSPLHF.

The chain couples TRBV20-1 to TRBJ2-3; the D gene is possibly TRBD1 (6 bases). Germline V lookup: CDR1 DFQATT, CDR2 SNEGSKA (reference sequence). Trimming stripped 3 bases from V and 6 bases from J, with 13 bases between. The CDR3 length is 13 residues. The CDR3 sequence: CSASPRGTDTQYF. The CDR3 nucleotides read TGCAGTGCTAGTCCCAGGGGAACCGATACGCAGTATTTT.

Of note for this clone: Because the CDR3's place on the DNA is in doubt, the DNA is left out and the CDR3 is given as listed by TCRdb. The CDR3 reads CASSLDKANQPQHF. V and J are TRBV7-8 and TRBJ1-5; TRBD1 was called by the table and not checked on the DNA. The CDR3 adds up to 14 amino acids, both ends counted. The germline CDR1 and CDR2 sequences are SGHVS and FQNEAQ.

The chain links TRBV6-5 to TRBJ2-7; D unresolved. Trimming took off 5 bases at V and 3 bases at J, with 11 bases between the two ends. The CDR3 totals 13 residues. Germline assignment: CDR1 MNHEY and CDR2 SVGAGI. CDR3 DNA: TGTGCCAGCAGTCCCGGGCCAAGCTACGAGCAGTACTTC. It encodes CASSPGPSYEQYF.

This clone was observed once. This chain uses TRBV12-5 with TRBJ1-2; TRBD1 agrees at 8 bases. Trimming took 0 bases from V and 3 from J; bases not matched to a gene: 6. The CDR3 contains 16 residues. Germline V gene data show CDR1 as LGHNT and CDR2 as FRNRAP. CDR3 nucleotide sequence: TGTGCTAGTGGTTTGGTAGTCGGGACAGGTGACTATGGCTACACCTTC. Its translation: CASGLVVGTGDYGYTF.

This clone was recorded only once. The chain employs TRBV5-1 and TRBJ2-1, with TRBD2 identical over 12 bases. The CDR3 length is 17 residues. Germline trimming cut 4 bases from V and 2 bases from J; bases unmatched to any gene: 7. Germline CDR1 SGHRS, CDR2 YFSETQ. CDR3 residues: CASSRIRTSGTYNEQFF. In DNA, the CDR3 is TGCGCCAGCAGCCGTATCCGGACTAGCGGGACCTACAATGAGCAGTTCTTC.

This clone was detected once. The chain is built from TRBV10-3 and TRBJ2-2; 9 bases agree with TRBD1. V dropped 5 bases and J dropped 7; count of bases not matched to a gene: 5. Looked up from germline, CDR1 is ENHRY and CDR2 is SYGVKD. CDR3 length equals 14 residues. This chain's CDR3 is CAISKQGADGELFF. The CDR3 region has the DNA TGTGCCATCAGTAAACAGGGGGCTGACGGGGAGCTGTTTTTT.

The chain uses TRBV2 and TRBJ2-3, with TRBD2 matching over 10 bases. V lost 3 bases to trimming and J lost 5 bases; unmatched junction nucleotides: 5. This CDR3 region has 15 residues. CDR1 is SNHLY and CDR2 is FYNNEI in the germline V gene. CDR3 nucleotides: TGTGCCAGCAGTGACCTAGCGGGGGTGGGAGATACGCAGTATTTT. It yields the protein CASSDLAGVGDTQYF.

The chain uses TRBV9 and TRBJ2-7, with 7 positions matching TRBD2. The CDR3 consists of 16 residues. Germline V CDR1 and CDR2: SGDLS, YYNGEE. V lost 4 bases and J lost 4; bases outside the gene matches: 14. The CDR3 DNA reads as TGTGCCAGCAGCCCTGGTGGCCTAGCGGTAATATACGAGCAGTACTTC. It specifies CASSPGGLAVIYEQYF.

Worth noting for this clone: Germline and junction disagree at one end, which may indicate a read error. The chain couples TRBV20-1 to TRBJ2-1; the match to TRBD2 covers 9 bases. The CDR3 runs to 11 residues. CDR1 and CDR2 from the germline V gene are DFQATT and SNEGSKA (reference sequence). DNA for the CDR3: TGCAGTGCTAAGGGCGGGACTAGCCAACTCTTC. It translates to CSAKGGTSQLF.

The rearrangement uses TRBV6-6 and TRBJ2-3; TRBD1 matches 9 bases. V trimming: 9 bases; J trimming: 3 bases; junction bases outside the gene matches: 7. The length of the CDR3 is 14 residues. CDR1 is MNHNY and CDR2 is SVGAGI in the germline V gene (reference sequence). CDR3: CASSRTGVTDTQYF. DNA of the CDR3: TGTGCCAGTTCCCGGACAGGGGTGACAGATACGCAGTATTTT.